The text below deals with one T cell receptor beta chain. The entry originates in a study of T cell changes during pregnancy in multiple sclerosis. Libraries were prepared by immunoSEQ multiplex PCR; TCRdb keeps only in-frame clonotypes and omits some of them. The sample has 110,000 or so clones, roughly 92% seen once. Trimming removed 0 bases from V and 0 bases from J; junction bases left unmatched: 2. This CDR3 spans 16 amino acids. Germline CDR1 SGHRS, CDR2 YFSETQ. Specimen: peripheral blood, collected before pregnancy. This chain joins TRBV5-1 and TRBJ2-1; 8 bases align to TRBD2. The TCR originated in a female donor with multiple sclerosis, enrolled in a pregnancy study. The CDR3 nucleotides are TGCGCCAGCAGCTTGGGGAGCGGGAGCTCCTACAATGAGCAGTTCTTC. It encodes CASSLGSGSSYNEQFF.